The entry below describes one T cell receptor beta chain. This sample is part of a study of response to subunit inactivated influenza vaccine. This CDR3 has 14 amino acids. V was pared by 4 bases and J by 5 bases, with 14 bases between. Per germline, CDR1 SGHRS and CDR2 YFSETQ. TCRdb passed the RT-PCR reads through MiXCR, listing each CDR3 protein once. The sample lists roughly 540,000 distinct CDR3 sequences, roughly 25% occurring once. These data were also filed under a second study, of T cells expressing NK-cell markers. That source reports: Template switching by 5'RACE with UMIs generated the TCR beta cDNA.

The receptor's source is a man aged 50-59 years who received an inactivated influenza vaccine. Source: CD4+ T cells sorted from PBMCs, taken 12 days after vaccination. The chain carries TRBV5-1 and TRBJ2-3; D call uncertain. CDR3 amino acids: CASSIRSQVDTQYF. In nucleotides, the CDR3 is TGCGCCAGCAGCATCAGGAGCCAAGTAGATACGCAGTATTTT.